The 17 T cell receptor beta chains listed next were all sequenced from one sample in a study of monozygotic twins with cystic fibrosis. TCRdb's table, derived via immunoSEQ multiplex PCR, lists solely in-frame clones and lacks some. The table includes under 40,000 clones, approximately 97% detected once. Sequencing was done on a sample of blood. The source of these receptors is a girl aged 2-10 years with cystic fibrosis.

J is TRBJ1-5 and V is TRBV18; D call uncertain. The CDR3 has 13 amino acids. The V end lost 2 bases, the J end lost 3 bases, and 5 bases lay between the germline ends. Germline CDR1 reads KGHSH; CDR2 reads LQKENI. CDR3 sequence reads: CASSPGNNQPQHF. The CDR3 nucleotides read TGTGCCAGCTCACCAGGGAACAATCAGCCCCAGCATTTT.

V is TRBV10-3 and J is TRBJ2-5; the D gene is possibly TRBD1 (6 bases). The CDR3 runs to 12 residues. V lost 9 bases and J lost 1, with 9 bases in between. Per germline, CDR1 ENHRY and CDR2 SYGVKD. The CDR3 reads CAIQGTQETQYF. The CDR3 nucleotides are TGTGCCATACAGGGTACCCAAGAGACCCAGTACTTC.

This clone was seen just once. This chain connects TRBV13 to TRBJ1-1, with D unresolved. The CDR3 has 12 residues. V was pared by 6 bases and J by 6 bases, with 11 bases between. Germline loops: CDR1 PRHDT, CDR2 FYEKMQ (reference sequence). CDR3 DNA sequence: TGTGCCAGCAGTCGCGGACTGGCTGAAGCTTTCTTT. Its translation is CASSRGLAEAFF.

This clone was seen a handful of times. The chain couples TRBV4-1 to TRBJ1-1, with no clear D. In germline, CDR1 is MGHRA, CDR2 YSYEKL. The CDR3 consists of 12 residues. Trimming left V 6 bases short and J 4 bases short, with 9 bases between. The CDR3 spells CASREGGTEAFF. CDR3 in DNA: TGCGCCAGCAGGGAGGGAGGCACTGAAGCTTTCTTT.

This sequence joins TRBV5-4 and TRBJ1-2, with unresolved D. Trimming removed 5 bases from V and 8 bases from J, with 10 bases in between. The V gene's germline CDR1 is SGHNT and CDR2 YYREEE (reference sequence). The CDR3 spans 11 residues. The CDR3 region is CASRRSGGYTF. Here the CDR3 DNA reads TGTGCCAGCAGACGAAGCGGAGGCTACACCTTC.

Remarks on this clone: The same CDR3 is also encoded by other DNA sequences in this sample. V gene TRBV7-9 combines with J gene TRBJ1-5, with unresolved D. V was pared by 2 bases and J by 1 base, with 0 bases between. This CDR3 contains 12 residues. Per the germline V gene, CDR1 is SEHNR and CDR2 is FQNEAQ (reference sequence). The chain's CDR3 is CASSLSNQPQHF. The CDR3 DNA reads as TGTGCCAGCAGCTTAAGCAATCAGCCCCAGCATTTT.

The rearrangement uses TRBV4-1 and TRBJ1-2; tentatively, D is TRBD1 (6 bases). Germline CDR1 MGHRA, CDR2 YSYEKL. This CDR3 is built from 16 residues. Trimming cost V 2 bases and J 0 bases, with 13 bases left between them. This CDR3 reads CASSQPRDKANYGYTF. In nucleotides, the CDR3 is TGCGCCAGCAGCCAACCCCGGGACAAAGCTAACTATGGCTACACCTTC.

The CDR3 bases are TGTGCCTGGAGCGTGGGGGAGACCGGCTACGAGCAGTACTTC. Translation: CAWSVGETGYEQYF. The chain links TRBV30 to TRBJ2-7; D may correspond to TRBD1 or TRBD2 (5 bases each). The germline V and J ends were trimmed by 3 bases and 3 bases, with 15 bases remaining between them. CDR3 length: 14 amino acids. Per germline, CDR1 GTSNPN and CDR2 SVGIG (reference sequence).

V gene TRBV5-8 combines with J gene TRBJ2-3; 8 bases match TRBD2. V gave up 3 bases and J gave up 2 bases; unmatched junction bases: 5. The CDR3 covers 15 residues. Germline V CDR1 and CDR2: SGHTS, YDEGEE. CDR3 region: CASSYSGKYTDTQYF. The CDR3 DNA follows: TGTGCCAGCAGCTATAGCGGGAAATACACAGATACGCAGTATTTT.

V and J are TRBV30 and TRBJ1-2; possibly TRBD1 for D (5 bases). Trimming took 1 base from V and 6 from J, leaving 12 bases between them. The germline V gene has CDR1 GTSNPN and CDR2 SVGIG (reference sequence). CDR3 length equals 13 residues. The CDR3 sequence is CAWSGGERDGYTF. CDR3 sequence (DNA): TGTGCCTGGAGTGGGGGGGAGAGGGATGGCTACACCTTC.

The genes are TRBV4-1 and TRBJ2-1, with TRBD1 matching 9 bases. Germline V gives CDR1 MGHRA, CDR2 YSYEKL. Unmatched junction bases numbered 7, after V lost 4 bases and J lost 3 bases. This CDR3 spans 16 amino acids. The CDR3 DNA reads as TGCGCCAGCAGCCGCCGGGGACAGGGAGGCTACAATGAGCAGTTCTTC. It yields the protein CASSRRGQGGYNEQFF.

The genes are TRBV19 and TRBJ1-1; D is ambiguous. The CDR3 is made up of 12 amino acids. Per the germline V gene, CDR1 is LNHDA and CDR2 is SQIVND (reference sequence). V dropped 7 bases and J dropped 3 bases, with 9 bases sitting between them. In DNA form, the CDR3 reads TGTGCCAGTACATGGGGAGACACTGAAGCTTTCTTT. Translating it yields CASTWGDTEAFF.

This clone was detected only once. The V gene is TRBV7-9, the J gene TRBJ2-3, with no clear D. The CDR3 extends over 14 amino acids. Trimming removed 7 bases from V and 1 base from J, with 12 bases in between. Per the germline V gene, CDR1 is SEHNR and CDR2 is FQNEAQ (reference sequence). The CDR3 sequence: CASISLSGTDTQYF. CDR3 sequence (DNA): TGTGCCAGCATATCCTTGTCCGGCACAGATACGCAGTATTTT.

The rearrangement uses TRBV5-6 and TRBJ1-2; TRBD1 is a possible D gene (5 bases). V dropped 4 bases and J dropped 7 bases, with 17 bases sitting between them. This CDR3 contains 14 residues. Per the germline V gene, CDR1 is SGHDT and CDR2 is YYEEEE. CDR3 in amino acids: CASSPGRGGLGYTF. CDR3 coding DNA: TGTGCCAGCAGCCCGGGACGGGGTGGGCTTGGCTACACCTTC.

The chain couples TRBV4-2 to TRBJ1-2; TRBD1 matches 7 bases. Germline V gene data show CDR1 as LGHNA and CDR2 as YNFKEQ. The CDR3 is 14 amino acids. With V trimmed by 2 bases and J by 7 bases, 7 bases remained unmatched. The CDR3 loop is CASSQSGTALGYTF. CDR3 nucleotides: TGTGCCAGCAGCCAAAGCGGGACAGCACTTGGCTACACCTTC.

This sequence joins TRBV30 and TRBJ1-1, with 7 bases aligning to TRBD1. In germline, CDR1 is GTSNPN, CDR2 SVGIG (reference sequence). Germline trimming cut 8 bases from V and 4 bases from J; bases unmatched to any gene: 4. CDR3 length equals 11 residues. CDR3 region: CAVNRGTEAFF. The CDR3, as DNA: TGTGCCGTTAACAGGGGCACTGAAGCTTTCTTT.

CDR3 coding DNA: TGTGCCTGGACGGTTGGCTCTGGAAACACCATATATTTT. Protein: CAWTVGSGNTIYF. This rearrangement joins TRBV30 to TRBJ1-3; D remains unclear. The CDR3 loop spans 13 amino acids. Trimming removed 4 bases from V and 0 bases from J, with 7 bases in between. Germline V gene lookup returns CDR1 GTSNPN and CDR2 SVGIG (reference sequence).